The TCR beta chain under discussion was sequenced for a study of blood T cells in healthy people across ages. CDR1 is LGHNA, CDR2 YSLEER, per germline. This CDR3 region has 16 residues. V lost 0 bases and J lost 7, with 16 bases in between. The use of a sample-barcoded 5' primer and a J-beta primer mix characterized a second PCR of roughly 7 to 11 cycles. Each TCR beta cDNA got a 12-nucleotide random molecular identifier. Every sample returned 3 million or more CDR3-containing paired-end reads. TCRdb ran MiXCR on the 5' RACE reads and lists one entry per CDR3 protein. The sample has roughly 800,000 distinct CDR3 sequences, approximately 25% seen once. The same data also went into a second study, on T cells of mothers and their children.

The V and J genes are TRBV4-3 and TRBJ1-5; perhaps TRBD1 as D (5 bases). The receptor comes from a boy younger than 18 in good health. The specimen sequenced was blood. The CDR3 here is CASSQERGGIGQPQHF. The CDR3 DNA reads as TGCGCCAGCAGCCAAGAACGGGGGGGTATCGGGCAGCCCCAGCATTTT.